This T cell receptor (beta chain) came from a study of T-cell memory formation after mild COVID-19. About the study: TCR clusters largely stayed donor specific.

Study-wide points: Balance between CD4 and CD8 was seen in clones contracting day 15 to 85, and a CD4+ lean was seen in later expanders.

In TCRdb, the 5' RACE reads were re-called with MiXCR into one record per CDR3 protein. The data hold around 200,000 distinct CDR3 sequences, with 27% observed a single time. The table lists this clonotype with a few counts. Its antigen remains unidentified. The CDR3 has 11 residues. The ends were cut back, 4 bases at V and 8 bases at J, with 11 bases in the middle. Germline loops: CDR1 SQVTM, CDR2 ANQGSEA. The TCR was taken from an adult woman who had mild COVID-19 (a few samples of this study predate the infection). Cell type and time point are not known. The rearrangement links TRBV29-1 to TRBJ1-1; possible D gene TRBD1, 6 bases. Sequencing was carried out using PBMCs or a T cell subset sorted from them (not recorded which). CDR3 bases: TGCAGCGTTGGAACTGGGACAGAAGCTTTCTTT. Encoded protein: CSVGTGTEAFF.